Listed below are T cell receptor beta chains from one sample, sequenced in a study of graft-versus-host responses after intestinal transplantation. The assay was immunoSEQ multiplex PCR, and TCRdb's table has in-frame clones only and misses some. Seen here are tens of thousands of clones, approximately 92% observed once, and the top ten hold roughly 43%. The input for sequencing was PBMCs, taken 262 days after intestinal transplant. All receptors derive from a human patient who received an intestinal transplant, so some T cells may come from the graft donor. Each CDR3 is given with its conserved first and last residue. Fields, in order: D gene, J gene, V gene, clone size, CDR3 DNA, CDR3 protein. The D gene is left open where the match is weak. Rows may omit the clone size; those that give it use once, few, many or a size class.

D: -
J: TRBJ1-1
V: TRBV5-8
size: -
DNA: TGTGCCAGCAGCGGGGACAAGAACACTGAAGCTTTCTTT
CDR3: CASSGDKNTEAFF

D: -
J: TRBJ2-1
V: TRBV29-1
size: -
DNA: TGCAGCGTGGGTGGACTAACTTCGGCCTACAATGAGCAGTTCTTC
CDR3: CSVGGLTSAYNEQFF

D: -
J: TRBJ1-2
V: TRBV28
size: -
DNA: TGTGCCAGCAGTTTTATGGGGGAGGCTAACTATGGCTACACCTTC
CDR3: CASSFMGEANYGYTF

D: -
J: TRBJ2-7
V: TRBV29-1
size: -
DNA: TGCAGCGTTGTGAGTTTAAGGGAGAGCGAGCAGTACTTC
CDR3: CSVVSLRESEQYF

D: -
J: TRBJ1-4
V: TRBV28
size: -
DNA: TGTGCCAGCGGCGCCACGACAGACCTTAATGAAAAACTGTTTTTT
CDR3: CASGATTDLNEKLFF

D: TRBD1
J: TRBJ2-2
V: TRBV4-1
size: -
DNA: TGCGCCAGCAGCCATGCCGGACAGGGGAGGGACGGGGAGCTGTTTTTT
CDR3: CASSHAGQGRDGELFF

D: -
J: TRBJ2-2
V: TRBV11-2
size: -
DNA: TGTGCCAGCAGCTTAGCCCCTGGGGTAGCGCCCGCGAACACCGGGGAGCTGTTTTTT
CDR3: CASSLAPGVAPANTGELFF

D: -
J: TRBJ2-7
V: TRBV27
size: -
DNA: TGTGCCAGCAGTTTTAAGCTCGACAGATACTACGAGCAGTACTTC
CDR3: CASSFKLDRYYEQYF

D: -
J: TRBJ2-1
V: TRBV6-6
size: -
DNA: TGTGCCAGCAGCGACCTGGGTGGAGATGAGCAGTTCTTC
CDR3: CASSDLGGDEQFF

D: -
J: TRBJ2-7
V: TRBV21-1
size: -
DNA: TGTGCCAGCAGCGACAGAGATTCCTACGAGCAGTACTTC
CDR3: CASSDRDSYEQYF

D: TRBD2
J: TRBJ2-5
V: TRBV4-2
size: -
DNA: TGTGCCAGCAGCCAAGGGGGACTAGCGGGGGATTGGCAAGAGACCCAGTACTTC
CDR3: CASSQGGLAGDWQETQYF

D: TRBD2
J: TRBJ2-1
V: TRBV29-1
size: -
DNA: TGCAGCGTGCCGCACGGGAGGAGCTCCTACAATGAGCAGTTCTTC
CDR3: CSVPHGRSSYNEQFF

D: -
J: TRBJ2-7
V: TRBV5-8
size: -
DNA: TGTGCCAGCAGCTGGACCTTCAGCTACGAGCAGTACTTC
CDR3: CASSWTFSYEQYF

D: -
J: TRBJ1-1
V: TRBV7-9
size: once
DNA: TGTGCCAGCAGCTTAGCGCAAACAGATGAAGCTTTCTTT
CDR3: CASSLAQTDEAFF

D: TRBD1
J: TRBJ2-7
V: TRBV28
size: -
DNA: TGTGCCAGCAGTCTCCCGGGACAGGGGGCTTACGAGCAGTACTTC
CDR3: CASSLPGQGAYEQYF